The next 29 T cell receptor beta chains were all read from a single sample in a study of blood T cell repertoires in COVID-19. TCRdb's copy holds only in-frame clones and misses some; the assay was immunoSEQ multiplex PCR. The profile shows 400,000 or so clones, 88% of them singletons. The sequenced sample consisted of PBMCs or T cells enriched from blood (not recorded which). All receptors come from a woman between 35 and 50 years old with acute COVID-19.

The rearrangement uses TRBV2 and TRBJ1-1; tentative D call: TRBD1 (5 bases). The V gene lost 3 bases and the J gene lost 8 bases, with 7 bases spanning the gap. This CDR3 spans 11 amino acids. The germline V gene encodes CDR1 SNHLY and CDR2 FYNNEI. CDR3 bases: TGTGCCAGCAGTGAGGGGGGAGAAGCTTTCTTT. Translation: CASSEGGEAFF.

CDR3 protein: CASSPGVQGADSPLHF. The CDR3 DNA sequence: TGTGCCAGCAGCCCCGGGGTACAGGGGGCTGATTCACCCCTCCACTTT. The chain uses TRBV7-9 and TRBJ1-6; 9 bases agree with TRBD1. With V trimmed by 5 bases and J by 8 bases, 10 bases remained unmatched. CDR1 and CDR2 (germline): SEHNR, FQNEAQ (reference sequence). The CDR3 runs 16 residues. Complete variable domain (other parts from reference TRBV7-9 and TRBJ1-6): DTGVSQNPRHKITKRGQNVTFRCDPISEHNRLYWYRQTLGQGPEFLTYFQNEAQLEKSRLLSDRFSAERPKGSFSTLEIQRTEQGDSAMYLCASSPGVQGADSPLHFGNGTRLTVT.

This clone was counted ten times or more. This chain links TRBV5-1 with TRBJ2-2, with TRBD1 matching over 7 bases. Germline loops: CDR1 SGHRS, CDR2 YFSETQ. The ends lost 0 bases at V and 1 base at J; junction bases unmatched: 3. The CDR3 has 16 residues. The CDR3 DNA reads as TGCGCCAGCAGCTTGGAGGGGGCTTTGAACACCGGGGAGCTGTTTTTT. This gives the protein CASSLEGALNTGELFF.

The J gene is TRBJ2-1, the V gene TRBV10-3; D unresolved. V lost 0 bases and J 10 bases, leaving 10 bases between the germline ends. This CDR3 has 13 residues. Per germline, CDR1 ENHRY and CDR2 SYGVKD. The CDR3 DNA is TGTGCCATCAGTGAGTCGAGTGTAAGAGAGCAGTTCTTC. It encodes CAISESSVREQFF.

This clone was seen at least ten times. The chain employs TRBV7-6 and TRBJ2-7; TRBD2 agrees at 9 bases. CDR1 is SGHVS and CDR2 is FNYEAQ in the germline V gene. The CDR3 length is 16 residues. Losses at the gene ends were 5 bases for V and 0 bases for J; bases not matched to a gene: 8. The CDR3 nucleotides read TGTGCCAGCAGCCGGCTGGCTAGCGGGGCCTCCTACGAGCAGTACTTC. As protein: CASSRLASGASYEQYF.

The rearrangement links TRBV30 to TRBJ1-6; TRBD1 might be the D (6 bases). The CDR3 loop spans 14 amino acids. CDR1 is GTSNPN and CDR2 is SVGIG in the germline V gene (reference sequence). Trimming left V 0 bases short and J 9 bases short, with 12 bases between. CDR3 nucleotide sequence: TGTGCCTGGAGTGTACAAAGGGGGGGTTCACCCCTCCACTTT. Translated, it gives CAWSVQRGGSPLHF.

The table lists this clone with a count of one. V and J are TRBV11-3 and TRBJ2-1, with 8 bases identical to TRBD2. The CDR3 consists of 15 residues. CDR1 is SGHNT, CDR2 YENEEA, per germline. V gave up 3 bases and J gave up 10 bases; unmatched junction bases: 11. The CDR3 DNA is TGTGCCAGCAGCTTTCGGGGGGGCGAGTCGACAGAGCAGTTCTTC. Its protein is CASSFRGGESTEQFF.

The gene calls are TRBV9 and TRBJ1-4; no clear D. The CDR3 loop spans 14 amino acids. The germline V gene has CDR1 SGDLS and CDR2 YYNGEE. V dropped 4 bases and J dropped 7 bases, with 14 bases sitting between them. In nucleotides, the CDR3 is TGTGCCAGCAGCCCTGCGATCTGGAGTGAAAAACTGTTTTTT. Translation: CASSPAIWSEKLFF.

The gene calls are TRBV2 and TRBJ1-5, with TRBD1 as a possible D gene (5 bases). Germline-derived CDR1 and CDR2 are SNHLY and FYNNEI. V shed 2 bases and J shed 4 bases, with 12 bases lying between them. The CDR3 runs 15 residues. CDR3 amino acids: CASSEMPGTNQPQHF. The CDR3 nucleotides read TGTGCCAGCAGTGAAATGCCAGGGACTAATCAGCCCCAGCATTTT.

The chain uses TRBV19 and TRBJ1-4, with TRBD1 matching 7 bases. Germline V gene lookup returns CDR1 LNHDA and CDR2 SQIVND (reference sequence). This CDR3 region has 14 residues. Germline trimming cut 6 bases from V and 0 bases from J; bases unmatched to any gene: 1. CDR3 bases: TGTGCCAGTAGGGGACAGTCAACTAATGAAAAACTGTTTTTT. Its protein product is CASRGQSTNEKLFF.

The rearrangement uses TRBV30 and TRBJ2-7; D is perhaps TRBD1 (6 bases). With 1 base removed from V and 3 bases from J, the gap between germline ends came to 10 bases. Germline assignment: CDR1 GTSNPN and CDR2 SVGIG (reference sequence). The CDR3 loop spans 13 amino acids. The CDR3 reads CAWSGYRDYEQYF. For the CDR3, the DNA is TGTGCCTGGAGTGGATACAGGGACTACGAGCAGTACTTC.

The CDR3 nucleotides are TGTGCCAGCAGCTTAACCCTGGGAGAGGGGGTATTAGGTGGCTACACCTTC. It translates to CASSLTLGEGVLGGYTF. The J gene is TRBJ1-2, the V gene TRBV7-8, with D tentatively TRBD1 (6 bases). V lost 2 bases and J 7 bases, leaving 23 bases between the germline ends. From germline, CDR1 is SGHVS and CDR2 FQNEAQ. This CDR3 has 17 amino acids.

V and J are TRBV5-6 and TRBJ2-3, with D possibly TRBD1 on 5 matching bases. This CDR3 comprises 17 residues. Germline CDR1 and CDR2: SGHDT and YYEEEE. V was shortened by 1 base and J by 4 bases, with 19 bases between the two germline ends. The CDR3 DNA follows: TGTGCCAGCAGCTTGAAGCTTATGACAGCGACGGCAGATACGCAGTATTTT. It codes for CASSLKLMTATADTQYF.

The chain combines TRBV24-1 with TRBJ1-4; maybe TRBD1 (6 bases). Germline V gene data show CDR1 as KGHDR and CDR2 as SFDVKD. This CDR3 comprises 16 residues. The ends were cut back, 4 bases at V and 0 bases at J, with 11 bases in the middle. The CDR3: CATSEGGAATNEKLFF. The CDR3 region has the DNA TGTGCCACCAGTGAGGGGGGGGCTGCAACTAATGAAAAACTGTTTTTT.

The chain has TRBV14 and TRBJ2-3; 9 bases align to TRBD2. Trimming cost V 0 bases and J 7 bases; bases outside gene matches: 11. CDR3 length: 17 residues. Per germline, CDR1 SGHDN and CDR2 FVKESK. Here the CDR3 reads CASSQDGVRGGSNTQYF. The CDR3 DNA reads TGTGCCAGCAGCCAAGATGGGGTGCGGGGGGGCAGTAATACGCAGTATTTT.

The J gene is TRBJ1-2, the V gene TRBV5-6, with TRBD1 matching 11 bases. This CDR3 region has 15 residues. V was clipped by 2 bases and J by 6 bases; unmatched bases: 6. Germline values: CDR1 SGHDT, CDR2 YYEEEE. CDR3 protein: CASSFLGQGADGYTF. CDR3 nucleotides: TGTGCCAGCAGCTTTCTAGGACAGGGGGCGGATGGCTACACCTTC.

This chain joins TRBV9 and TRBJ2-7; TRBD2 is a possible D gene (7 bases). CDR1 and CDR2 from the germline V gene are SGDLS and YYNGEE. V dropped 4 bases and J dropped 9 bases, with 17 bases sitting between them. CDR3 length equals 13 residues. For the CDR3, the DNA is TGTGCCAGCAGCCAGGGGTCGGGGGGTTTGCAGTACTTC. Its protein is CASSQGSGGLQYF.

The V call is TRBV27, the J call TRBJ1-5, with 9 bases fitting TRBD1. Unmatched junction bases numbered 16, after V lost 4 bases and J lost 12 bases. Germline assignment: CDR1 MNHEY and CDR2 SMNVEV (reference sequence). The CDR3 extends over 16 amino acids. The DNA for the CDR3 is TGTGCCAGCAGTTCGCAAACTACGGGACAGGGCGGTAGCCAGCATTTT. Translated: CASSSQTTGQGGSQHF.

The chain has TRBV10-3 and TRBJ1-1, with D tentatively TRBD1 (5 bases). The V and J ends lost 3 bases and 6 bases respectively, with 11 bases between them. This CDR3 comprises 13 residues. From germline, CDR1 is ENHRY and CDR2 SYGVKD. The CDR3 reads CAISDSRAAEAFF. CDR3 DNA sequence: TGTGCCATCAGTGACTCCAGGGCCGCTGAAGCTTTCTTT.

This CDR3 is CASSLLAGGLGEQYF. For the CDR3, the DNA is TGTGCCAGCAGTTTACTAGCGGGGGGGCTAGGCGAGCAGTACTTC. The rearrangement links TRBV27 to TRBJ2-7; TRBD2 agrees at 12 bases. The CDR3 has 15 residues. Trimming cost V 2 bases and J 6 bases; bases outside gene matches: 5. CDR1 and CDR2 (germline): MNHEY, SMNVEV (reference sequence).

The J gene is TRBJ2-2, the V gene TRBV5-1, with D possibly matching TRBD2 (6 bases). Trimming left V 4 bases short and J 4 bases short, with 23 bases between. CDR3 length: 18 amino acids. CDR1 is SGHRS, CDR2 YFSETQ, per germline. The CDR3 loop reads CASSPIGGAGRGTGELFF. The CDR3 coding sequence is TGCGCCAGCAGCCCCATTGGGGGTGCGGGGCGAGGCACCGGGGAGCTGTTTTTT.

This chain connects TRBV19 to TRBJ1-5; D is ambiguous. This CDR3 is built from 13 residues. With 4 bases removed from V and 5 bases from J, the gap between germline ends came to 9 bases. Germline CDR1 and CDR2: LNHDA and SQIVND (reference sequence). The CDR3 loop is CASSNTRDQPQHF. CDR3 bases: TGTGCCAGTAGTAATACGAGAGATCAGCCCCAGCATTTT. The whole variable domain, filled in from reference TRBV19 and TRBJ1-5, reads DGGITQSPKYLFRKEGQNVTLSCEQNLNHDAMYWYRQDPGQGLRLIYYSQIVNDFQKGDIAEGYSVSREKKESFPLTVTSAQKNPTAFYLCASSNTRDQPQHFGDGTRLSIL.

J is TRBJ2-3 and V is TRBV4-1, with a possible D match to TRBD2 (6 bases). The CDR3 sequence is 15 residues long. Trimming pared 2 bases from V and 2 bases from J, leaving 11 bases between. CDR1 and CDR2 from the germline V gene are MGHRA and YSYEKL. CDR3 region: CASSQPGLSTDTQYF. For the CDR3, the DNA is TGCGCCAGCAGCCAACCGGGACTGTCCACAGATACGCAGTATTTT.

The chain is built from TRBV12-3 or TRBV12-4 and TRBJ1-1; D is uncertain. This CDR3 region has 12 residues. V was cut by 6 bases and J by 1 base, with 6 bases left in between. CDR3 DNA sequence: TGTGCCAGCAGCAACACGAACACTGAAGCTTTCTTT. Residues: CASSNTNTEAFF.

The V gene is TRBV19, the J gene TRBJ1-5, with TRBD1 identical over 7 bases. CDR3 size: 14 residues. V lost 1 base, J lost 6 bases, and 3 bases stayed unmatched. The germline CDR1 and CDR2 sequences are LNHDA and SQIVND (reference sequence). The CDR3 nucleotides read TGTGCCAGTAGTATAGTCTCAGGGGGTCAGCCCCAGCATTTT. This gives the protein CASSIVSGGQPQHF.

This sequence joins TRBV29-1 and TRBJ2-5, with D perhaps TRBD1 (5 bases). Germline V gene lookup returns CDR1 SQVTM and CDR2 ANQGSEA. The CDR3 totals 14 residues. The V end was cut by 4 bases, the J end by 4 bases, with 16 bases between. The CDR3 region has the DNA TGCAGCGTTGCCACGACAGTGGGGTCAGAGACCCAGTACTTC. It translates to CSVATTVGSETQYF.

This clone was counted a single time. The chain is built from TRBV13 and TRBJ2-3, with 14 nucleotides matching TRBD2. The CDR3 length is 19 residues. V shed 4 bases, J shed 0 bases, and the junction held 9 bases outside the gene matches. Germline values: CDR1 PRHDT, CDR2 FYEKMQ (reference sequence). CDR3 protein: CASSSGLAGGYTSTDTQYF. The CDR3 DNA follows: TGTGCCAGCAGCTCCGGACTAGCGGGGGGCTACACTAGCACAGATACGCAGTATTTT. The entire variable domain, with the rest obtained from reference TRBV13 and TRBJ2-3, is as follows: AAGVIQSPRHLIKEKRETATLKCYPIPRHDTVYWYQQGPGQDPQFLISFYEKMQSDKGSIPDRFSAQQFSDYHSELNMSSLELGDSALYFCASSSGLAGGYTSTDTQYFGPGTRLTVL.

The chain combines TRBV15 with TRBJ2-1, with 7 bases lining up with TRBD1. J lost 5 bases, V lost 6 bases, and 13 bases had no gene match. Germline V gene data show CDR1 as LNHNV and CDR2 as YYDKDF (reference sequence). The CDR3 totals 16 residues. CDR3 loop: CATSLDRTDTDNEQFF. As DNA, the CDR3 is TGTGCCACCAGTCTGGACAGGACCGACACCGACAATGAGCAGTTCTTC.

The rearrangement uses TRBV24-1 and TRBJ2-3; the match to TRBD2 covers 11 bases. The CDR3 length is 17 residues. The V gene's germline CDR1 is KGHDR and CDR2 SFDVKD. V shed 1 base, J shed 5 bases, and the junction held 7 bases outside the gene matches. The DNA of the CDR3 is TGTGCCACCAGTGATTTACGTAGCGGGGGGGCGGGAGATACGCAGTATTTT. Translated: CATSDLRSGGAGDTQYF.